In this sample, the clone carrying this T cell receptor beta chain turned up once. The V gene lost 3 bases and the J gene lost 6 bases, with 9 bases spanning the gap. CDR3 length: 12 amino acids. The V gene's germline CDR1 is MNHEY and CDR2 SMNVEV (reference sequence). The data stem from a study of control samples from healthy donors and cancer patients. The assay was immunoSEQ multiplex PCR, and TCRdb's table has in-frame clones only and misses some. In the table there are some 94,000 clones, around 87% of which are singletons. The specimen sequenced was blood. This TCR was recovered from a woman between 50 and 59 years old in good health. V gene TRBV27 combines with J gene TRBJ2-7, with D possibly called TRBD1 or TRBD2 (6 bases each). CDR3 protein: CASSFGGLEQYF. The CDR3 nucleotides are TGTGCCAGCAGTTTCGGGGGCCTCGAGCAGTACTTC.